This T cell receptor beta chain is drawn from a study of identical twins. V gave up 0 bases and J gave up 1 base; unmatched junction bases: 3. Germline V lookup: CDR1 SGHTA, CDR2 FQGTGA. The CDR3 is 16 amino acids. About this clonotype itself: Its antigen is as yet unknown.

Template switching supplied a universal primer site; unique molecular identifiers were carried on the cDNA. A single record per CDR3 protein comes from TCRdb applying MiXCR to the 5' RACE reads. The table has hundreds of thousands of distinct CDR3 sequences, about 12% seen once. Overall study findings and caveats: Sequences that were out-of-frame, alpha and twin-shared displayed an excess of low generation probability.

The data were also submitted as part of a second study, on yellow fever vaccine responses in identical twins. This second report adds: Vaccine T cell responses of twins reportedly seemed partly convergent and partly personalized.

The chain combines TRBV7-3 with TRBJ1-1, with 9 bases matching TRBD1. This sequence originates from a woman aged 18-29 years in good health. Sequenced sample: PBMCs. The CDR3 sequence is CASSLTGGQGNTEAFF. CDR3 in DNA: TGTGCCAGCAGCTTAACCGGGGGACAGGGGAACACTGAAGCTTTCTTT.